This TCR beta chain comes out of a study of cytomegalovirus exposure and HLA in healthy donors. Points from the study as a whole: It has been reported that TCR beta sequences accurately predicted the HLA-A and HLA-B alleles of most subjects.

CDR1 and CDR2 (germline): SGDLS, YYNGEE. V dropped 0 bases and J dropped 7 bases, with 16 bases sitting between them. The CDR3 extends over 15 amino acids. A multiplex PCR was run with 60 Vbeta primers and 13 Jbeta primers. Data came from immunoSEQ multiplex PCR; TCRdb stores just in-frame clones and leaves some out. Of approximately 86,000 clones listed, roughly 80% are singletons. As concerns this clone: The antigen is undetermined.

This clonotype originated in a man aged 40-49 years in good health and CMV-seronegative. The chain couples TRBV9 to TRBJ1-2; D might be TRBD1 (6 bases). The sample taken for sequencing was PBMCs. The CDR3 sequence: CASSVEGGRPRGYTF. CDR3 DNA: TGTGCCAGCAGCGTAGAAGGGGGACGCCCCCGTGGCTACACCTTC. The full variable domain, its missing parts supplied by reference TRBV9 and TRBJ1-2, is DSGVTQTPKHLITATGQRVTLRCSPRSGDLSVYWYQQSLDQGLQFLIQYYNGEERAKGNILERFSAQQFPDLHSELNLSSLELGDSALYFCASSVEGGRPRGYTFGSGTRLTVV.